The 26 T cell receptor beta chains listed next were all sequenced from one sample in a study of T cell changes during pregnancy in multiple sclerosis. Some clones are missing from TCRdb's copy, which holds only in-frame ones; the method was immunoSEQ multiplex PCR. The table shows around 69,000 clones, with roughly 92% occurring only once. The sample in question was peripheral blood, obtained in the second trimester of pregnancy. The receptors shown here come from a female donor in good health, enrolled as a control in a pregnancy study.

This clone has a single count. In DNA form, the CDR3 reads TGTGCCAGTCTGGGGACTAGCGGGGTTTACCTGCCTCCTCATGCGGAGCAGTTCTTC. It specifies CASLGTSGVYLPPHAEQFF. This sequence joins TRBV28 and TRBJ2-1, with TRBD2 identical over 13 bases. Trimming cost V 9 bases and J 10 bases; bases outside gene matches: 24. The CDR3 runs 19 residues. The germline gives CDR1 MDHEN, CDR2 SYDVKM.

The V and J genes are TRBV10-3 and TRBJ2-7; TRBD2 matches at 8 bases. The CDR3 contains 14 residues. Germline V CDR1 and CDR2: ENHRY, SYGVKD. V lost 10 bases and J lost 7; bases outside the gene matches: 15. CDR3 sequence: CATHRGGTRGEQYF. In nucleotides, the CDR3 is TGTGCCACGCACAGAGGGGGGACTAGGGGGGAGCAGTACTTC.

The rearrangement links TRBV4-1 to TRBJ2-2; perhaps TRBD1 as D (6 bases). V was shortened by 4 bases and J by 3 bases, with 12 bases between the two germline ends. Germline lookup yields CDR1 MGHRA and CDR2 YSYEKL. The CDR3 spans 15 residues. The CDR3 loop is CASSLVDSYTGELFF. CDR3 in DNA: TGCGCCAGCAGCCTTGTGGACAGTTACACCGGGGAGCTGTTTTTT.

V usage is TRBV4-3 and J usage is TRBJ2-3; 13 bases agree with TRBD2. Germline lookup yields CDR1 LGHNA and CDR2 YSLEER. The trim removed 0 bases at V and 4 bases at J, leaving 1 base unmatched. This CDR3 is built from 16 residues. CDR3 in amino acids: CASSQELAGGPDTQYF. The CDR3 nucleotides read TGCGCCAGCAGCCAAGAACTAGCGGGGGGGCCAGATACGCAGTATTTT.

This chain joins TRBV6-6 and TRBJ2-1; D is perhaps TRBD2 (6 bases). Deletions cut 2 bases from V and 10 bases from J, with 6 bases between. This CDR3 contains 11 residues. Germline CDR1 reads MNHNY; CDR2 reads SVGAGI (reference sequence). The CDR3 reads CASSYGREQFF. CDR3 DNA: TGTGCCAGCAGTTACGGGAGGGAGCAGTTCTTC.

The chain recombines TRBV4-3 with TRBJ2-1, with D unresolved. Germline CDR1 is LGHNA and CDR2 is YSLEER. Trimming pared 0 bases from V and 3 bases from J, leaving 9 bases between. This CDR3 is built from 15 residues. The CDR3 nucleotides are TGCGCCAGCAGCCAAGATATGGCCGACTACAATGAGCAGTTCTTC. Translation gives CASSQDMADYNEQFF.

This rearrangement joins TRBV10-3 to TRBJ1-4, with 9 positions matching TRBD1. With V trimmed by 6 bases and J by 6 bases, 5 bases remained unmatched. The CDR3 covers 14 residues. Per germline, CDR1 ENHRY and CDR2 SYGVKD. CDR3 DNA sequence: TGTGCCATCAGCCCACAGGGGGCGGATGAAAAACTGTTTTTT. Amino acids: CAISPQGADEKLFF.

This chain connects TRBV9 to TRBJ2-1; 7 positions agree with TRBD2. CDR1 SGDLS and CDR2 YYNGEE come from the germline V gene. V was clipped by 2 bases and J by 0 bases; unmatched bases: 11. This CDR3 is 18 amino acids long. In nucleotides, the CDR3 is TGTGCCAGCAGCGTCGCCATGGCGCGGGGGAGCTCCTACAATGAGCAGTTCTTC. Protein sequence: CASSVAMARGSSYNEQFF.

This rearrangement joins TRBV27 to TRBJ2-1; 11 positions match TRBD1. With 8 bases clipped from V and 6 bases from J, the junction kept 12 bases outside the gene matches. The CDR3 sequence is 16 residues long. Germline-derived CDR1 and CDR2 are MNHEY and SMNVEV (reference sequence). The CDR3 protein is CASGQPRDRGANEQFF. CDR3 nucleotides: TGTGCCAGCGGTCAGCCACGGGACAGGGGGGCCAATGAGCAGTTCTTC.

The rearrangement joins TRBV28 to TRBJ1-2, with a possible D match to TRBD1 (6 bases). Germline assignment: CDR1 MDHEN and CDR2 SYDVKM. This CDR3 region has 13 residues. Trimming removed 3 bases at V and 4 bases at J, with 9 bases between. Here the CDR3 DNA reads TGTGCCAGCAGTTTCACGGACAGCTATGGCTACACCTTC. This codes for CASSFTDSYGYTF.

The V and J genes are TRBV9 and TRBJ2-3; possible D gene TRBD1, 5 bases. The CDR3 length is 15 residues. V was shortened by 0 bases and J by 0 bases, with 8 bases between the two germline ends. Looked up from germline, CDR1 is SGDLS and CDR2 is YYNGEE. CDR3: CASSVDSGSTDTQYF. The CDR3 DNA is TGTGCCAGCAGCGTAGACTCAGGGAGCACAGATACGCAGTATTTT.

This sequence joins TRBV5-5 and TRBJ2-3, with D perhaps matching TRBD1 (6 bases). Germline V gene sequence: CDR1 SGHKS, CDR2 YYEKEE (reference sequence). V lost 4 bases, J lost 12 bases, and 21 bases lay in between. The CDR3 is 14 amino acids. CDR3 amino acids: CASSNRVKGVAQYF. Written as DNA, the CDR3 is TGTGCCAGCAGCAACAGGGTGAAGGGAGTCGCTCAGTATTTT.

The genes are TRBV7-2 and TRBJ2-7, with D maybe TRBD1 (7 bases). V lost 8 bases to trimming and J lost 1 base, with 15 bases between them. The germline V gene encodes CDR1 SGHTA and CDR2 FQGNSA. CDR3 length equals 14 residues. The CDR3 coding sequence is TGTGCCAGCTCCAGGGGGGACGTGTCCTACGAGCAGTACTTC. This gives the protein CASSRGDVSYEQYF.

The chain couples TRBV18 to TRBJ2-2; 10 bases match TRBD1. There are 14 residues in the CDR3. Looked up from germline, CDR1 is KGHSH and CDR2 is LQKENI. Trimming took 5 bases from V and 3 from J; bases not matched to a gene: 0. The CDR3 DNA reads as TGTGCCAGCTCAGGACAGGGGGACACCGGGGAGCTGTTTTTT. This translates into CASSGQGDTGELFF. Drawing the rest from reference TRBV18 and TRBJ2-2, the complete variable domain is NAGVMQNPRHLVRRRGQEARLRCSPMKGHSHVYWYRQLPEEGLKFMVYLQKENIIDESGMPKERFSAEFPKEGPSILRIQQVVRGDSAAYFCASSGQGDTGELFFGEGSRLTVL.

The V and J genes are TRBV30 and TRBJ2-7, with D uncertain. The CDR3 has 11 residues. Germline lookup yields CDR1 GTSNPN and CDR2 SVGIG (reference sequence). V lost 7 bases, J lost 3 bases, and 10 bases lay in between. The CDR3 nucleotides are TGTGCCTCCCGTCGGAGCTACGAGCAGTACTTC. Translated: CASRRSYEQYF.

The V and J genes are TRBV4-3 and TRBJ1-6, with a possible D match to TRBD1 (5 bases). V gave up 0 bases and J gave up 7 bases, with 10 bases separating them. The CDR3 runs 15 residues. From germline, CDR1 is LGHNA and CDR2 YSLEER. The CDR3, as DNA: TGCGCCAGCAGCCAAGAGGACAACTTCAATTCACCCCTCCACTTT. This codes for CASSQEDNFNSPLHF.

V and J are TRBV28 and TRBJ2-5, with 8 bases matching TRBD1. V lost 4 bases and J lost 5; bases outside the gene matches: 9. This CDR3 comprises 15 residues. From germline, CDR1 is MDHEN and CDR2 SYDVKM. The CDR3 coding sequence is TGTGCCAGCAGTTCGTCCGGGACAGGCGAGGAGACCCAGTACTTC. Amino acids: CASSSSGTGEETQYF.

V usage is TRBV6-1 and J usage is TRBJ1-2; TRBD1 matches at 7 bases. This CDR3 is 13 amino acids long. CDR1 MNHNS and CDR2 SASEGT come from the germline V gene. J was trimmed by 11 bases and V by 7 bases; bases with no gene match: 13. CDR3 nucleotides: TGTGCCAGCAAAGAGGGGGCAGGTAAAGCGTACACCTTC. It is translated as CASKEGAGKAYTF.

The rearrangement joins TRBV7-3 to TRBJ2-5, with D possibly matching TRBD2 (6 bases). CDR1 is SGHTA and CDR2 is FQGTGA in the germline V gene. The CDR3 length is 15 residues. V was trimmed by 1 base and J by 1 base, leaving 10 bases between them. The CDR3 protein is CASSLIGGPQETQYF. CDR3 bases: TGTGCCAGCAGCTTAATCGGGGGACCCCAAGAGACCCAGTACTTC.

The chain employs TRBV7-6 and TRBJ1-4; D is undetermined. In germline, CDR1 is SGHVS, CDR2 FNYEAQ. Trimming took off 2 bases at V and 4 bases at J, with 8 bases between the two ends. CDR3 length: 14 residues. In DNA form, the CDR3 reads TGTGCCAGCAGCTTAACGGCGGGTAATGAAAAACTGTTTTTT. Translated: CASSLTAGNEKLFF.

J is TRBJ1-2 and V is TRBV7-2; D call uncertain. Per germline, CDR1 SGHTA and CDR2 FQGNSA. The length of the CDR3 is 12 residues. The germline V and J ends were trimmed by 4 bases and 2 bases, with 5 bases remaining between them. CDR3 DNA sequence: TGTGCCAGCAGCTGGCCAAACTATGGCTACACCTTC. As protein: CASSWPNYGYTF.

This chain connects TRBV15 to TRBJ2-1; possibly TRBD1 for D (5 bases). Between the trimmed V and J ends, which lost 8 bases and 1 base, there was a span of 6 bases. Germline loops: CDR1 LNHNV, CDR2 YYDKDF (reference sequence). This CDR3 is built from 12 residues. The CDR3, as DNA: TGTGCCACCGGGGCTTCCTACAATGAGCAGTTCTTC. This sequence encodes CATGASYNEQFF.

This clone was observed once. This chain links TRBV19 with TRBJ2-4, with D tentatively TRBD1 (5 bases). The germline V and J ends were trimmed by 1 base and 1 base, with 8 bases remaining between them. Germline V gene data show CDR1 as LNHDA and CDR2 as SQIVND (reference sequence). This CDR3 contains 15 residues. The CDR3 protein is CASSIAPGAKNIQYF. The CDR3 region has the DNA TGTGCCAGTAGTATAGCCCCAGGGGCCAAAAACATTCAGTACTTC.

This chain connects TRBV6-1 to TRBJ1-5; D remains unclear. This CDR3 has 16 amino acids. V was clipped by 3 bases and J by 6 bases, with 18 bases between them. Germline V gene sequence: CDR1 MNHNS, CDR2 SASEGT. Here the CDR3 DNA reads TGTGCCAGCAGTGATAGACGAAAGGAGGGTGCTCAGCCCCAGCATTTT. This encodes CASSDRRKEGAQPQHF.

Here the CDR3 reads CAWTPTVREAFF. The CDR3 DNA reads TGTGCCTGGACCCCGACAGTCCGTGAAGCTTTCTTT. The chain uses TRBV30 and TRBJ1-1; D is perhaps TRBD1 (5 bases). The CDR3 length is 12 residues. The ends were cut back, 4 bases at V and 7 bases at J, with 13 bases in the middle. Per the germline V gene, CDR1 is GTSNPN and CDR2 is SVGIG (reference sequence).

The chain couples TRBV7-6 to TRBJ2-7; D perhaps matches TRBD1 (6 bases). The V end lost 1 base, the J end lost 4 bases, and 14 bases lay between the germline ends. Germline assignment: CDR1 SGHVS and CDR2 FNYEAQ. CDR3 size: 15 residues. The CDR3 here is CASSLDRDGFYEQYF. The CDR3 nucleotides read TGTGCCAGCAGCTTAGACAGGGACGGATTTTACGAGCAGTACTTC.